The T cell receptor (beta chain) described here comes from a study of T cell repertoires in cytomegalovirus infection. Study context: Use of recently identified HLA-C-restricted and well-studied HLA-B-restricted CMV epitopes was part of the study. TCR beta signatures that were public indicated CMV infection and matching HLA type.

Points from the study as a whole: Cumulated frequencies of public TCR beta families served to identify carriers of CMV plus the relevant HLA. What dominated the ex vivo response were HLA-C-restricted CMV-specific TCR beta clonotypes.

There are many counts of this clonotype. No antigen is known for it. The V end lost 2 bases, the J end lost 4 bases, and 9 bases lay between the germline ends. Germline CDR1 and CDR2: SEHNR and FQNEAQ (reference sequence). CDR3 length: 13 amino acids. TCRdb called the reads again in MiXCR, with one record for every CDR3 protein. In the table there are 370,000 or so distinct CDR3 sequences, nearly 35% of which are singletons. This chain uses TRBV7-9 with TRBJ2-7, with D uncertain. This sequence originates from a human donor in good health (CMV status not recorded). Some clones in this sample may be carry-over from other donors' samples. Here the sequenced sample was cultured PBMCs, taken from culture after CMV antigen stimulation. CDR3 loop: CASSLRLNYEQYF. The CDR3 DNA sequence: TGTGCCAGCAGCTTACGACTGAATTACGAGCAGTACTTC.